This T cell receptor beta chain was recorded in a study of T cell responses to AZD1222 COVID-19 vaccine (dated by TCRdb to about 2021). For the study in its entirety: TCR sequencing was performed for 230 to 250 trial participants, of whom some 200 were given two doses of AZD1222 and around 25 were given two doses of MenACWY control vaccine. Trial participants were enrolled by age into 18-55, 56-69 and 70-plus year subgroups, with about 150, 28 and 57 TCR-sequenced participants respectively.

The CDR3 regions of human TCRbeta chains were subjected to immunosequencing. The authors' analysis ran thus. Repertoire TCRs were matched against a reference library of SARS-CoV-2-specific TCRs generated with the MIRA antigen-specificity platform. Breadth was defined as the fraction of unique TCRs that were SARS-CoV-2-associated. Depth was defined as the fraction of total T cells that were SARS-CoV-2-associated. Using the MIRA data, each spike-specific TCR was mapped to the spike region that the TCR reacts to and placed in a CD4 or CD8 class. Log10-transformed breadth and depth values were compared by one-way ANOVA with Sidak's multiple comparisons tests. The table comes from immuneACCESS by way of TCRdb, which keeps in-frame sequences with V and J called. Part of the clones is missing from these tables; in studies checked, under half for an unresolved V gene and the rest for unknown reasons. V and J calls and clone size are given by that table; D and trimming were obtained from the DNA. This sample holds 100,000 to 120,000 clones; roughly 90% were observed only once. 2% to 2.5% of the sample rests with the top ten.

The CDR1 and CDR2 encoded by the germline V gene (reference sequence) are SGHKS and YYEKEE. The CDR3 contains 16 residues, cysteine and phenylalanine counted. This entry keeps only the CDR3 DNA: 48 bases, framed from base 1. V is cut back by 2 bases and J by 0 bases, with 3 bases in the junction unmatched. On the study overall, not on this receptor specifically: No day 14 peak-response samples were available, so repertoires were characterized only after the peak T cell response. Reportedly, close to half of the unique spike-specific TCRs recognized epitopes lying outside the regions that are mutated in the B.1.351 and B.1.1.7 variants. Conclusions about previously exposed vaccinees are limited because only five to seven AZD1222 recipients were SARS-CoV-2 seropositive at baseline. After two AZD1222 doses, spike-specific TCR breadth and depth were significantly higher than at day 0 and than in MenACWY recipients. In the small 56-69-year group, the increase in depth fell short of significance, most likely because of low power. Most participants were white British and females outnumbered males, and the authors suggested that clonal diversity may have been underestimated. Vaccine-associated CD4 TCRs spanned the whole spike protein, with dominant responses in regions 160-218 and 743-854.

This clone was seen only once. No cognate antigen has been identified for it. No base quality values were provided; no much bigger clone lies one nucleotide off. The label giving this sample's time point can be read as: about 28 days (+/-7) after the second vaccine dose. AZD1222 recipients with second doses at about 4 weeks or about 12 weeks were pooled, because spike-specific TCR depth and breadth did not differ between schedules. Samples from vaccinated people were obtained from the UK trials COV001 and COV002, which included a single-blind randomized controlled phase 2/3 trial of AZD1222 (ChAdOx1 nCoV-19) in healthy adults. For TCRbeta chain sequencing, PBMC samples were collected from trial participants at day 0 and at day 28 after the second dose.

This receptor chain uses TRBV5-5 and TRBJ1-1, with 11 central nucleotides matching TRBD1. The sequence was obtained from an adult who received the AZD1222 COVID-19 vaccine. The sequenced sample was peripheral blood, obtained 28 days after the second AZD1222 dose. The DNA sequence follows: TGTGCCAGCAGCTTTCGGACAGGGGGCCTGAACACTGAAGCTTTCTTT. This yields the protein CASSFRTGGLNTEAFF.